The present T cell receptor beta chain was sequenced within a study of shared clonotypes between healthy human individuals (TCRdb year 2020). Looking at the study overall: The cohort comprised a couple of women and a few men aged 18 to 49 years. To estimate repertoire size and how much clonotypes are shared between individuals, the study performed deep sequencing of blood TCR repertoires from roughly five healthy adults. Leukapheresis yielded between about 0.85 and 10 billion PBMCs per donor. To increase sequencing depth and limit assay-specific biases, TCR repertoire library preparation and sequencing were carried out by different laboratories using diverse techniques. For each donor, three plates each were used for CD4 naive and CD4 memory, two plates were used for CD8 naive, and one plate was used for CD8 memory.

CD8 naive samples were CD45RO-negative cells positively selected for CCR7, giving a CD45RA+CCR7+ population that excluded TemRA cells. Healthy HIV-negative adults with no recently reported acute infections or vaccinations were included as donors. Every donor was a Caucasian adult living in Nashville, Tennessee, USA. After blood collection by leukapheresis, PBMCs were isolated using Ficoll-Histopaque density gradient centrifugation and then cryopreserved in the vapor phase of liquid nitrogen. Analytical flow cytometry was used to check the purity and quantity of every magnetically sorted T cell population. Genomic DNA was isolated from every sorted fraction and measured by UV absorbance on a Nanodrop 2000c. Counted from cysteine to phenylalanine, this CDR3 has 17 amino acids. Only the CDR3 DNA is retained, 51 bases long and in frame from the first base. Taken from the germline V gene, the CDR1 and CDR2 loops are MDHEN and SYDVKM. Trimming takes 5 bases off V and 6 bases off J; junction bases not matched to a gene: 16.

Findings and caveats that apply to the study as a whole: Approximately 5% of naive CD4, 3.5% of naive CD8, about 2.1% of memory CD4, and about 0.4% of memory CD8 clonotypes were shared across a few donors. Estimated clonotype richness was generally larger for naive than for memory subsets. Incomplete sequencing was indicated by rarefaction of sorted-subset datasets, despite the large sequencing depth. Pairwise subsampling led to the expectation that sequencing depth would affect the degree of clonotype sharing among donors. The genetic and exposure-history diversity represented was limited by the small number of donors. Only blood was sampled, and tissue TCR repertoires likely differ from those in blood. Compared with non-shared clonotypes, the clonotypes found in all four sorted-subset donors had higher generation probabilities.

A word on this clone: Which antigen it targets is not known. No base qualities exist here, and no much larger clone lies one base off it.

Using the deep immunoSEQ assay, TCR CDR3 regions were amplified from genomic DNA by multiplex PCR. For each cell subset, the extracted genomic DNA was distributed evenly across all wells of several immunoSEQ 96-well plates, and each plate served as one replicate. For sorted subsets, each replicate PCR was loaded with roughly 190 ng genomic DNA, equivalent to approximately 33,000 T cell genomes. The purified libraries were quantified using a Qubit 3.0 fluorometer, sized with a Bioanalyzer 2100, and then quantified again using the KAPA Library Quantification kit. Every immunoSEQ 96-well plate was sequenced on a separate single-read 150-cycle Illumina NextSeq 550 flow cell. On the authors' methods: The immunoSEQ output contained only junctional sequences without quality scores, so filtering could not match that applied to full-length reads. To assign V/J genes and CDR3, sequences were annotated against IMGT germline references using PyIR, a Python wrapper for IgBLAST v1.9. Reads were removed for weak V/J assignments (E-value above 1e-6), missing CDR3, stop codons, out-of-frame junctions, or ambiguous translated residues. V3J clonotypes were defined as sequences sharing the same inferred V gene, J gene, and CDR3 amino acid sequence. To compute the percentage overlap between repertoires, the number of shared unique clonotypes was divided by the size of the smaller repertoire. RTK rarefaction, the Chao1 estimator, and Recon v2.1 estimates of unobserved clonotypes were used to assess repertoire richness. Generation probabilities for all TCRbeta clonotypes obtained by the gDNA method from a few donors were computed using OLGA. Not all clones reach the TCRdb copy of this immuneACCESS table, which keeps in-frame sequences only. Checked studies attribute under half of the gap to unresolved V genes and leave the rest unexplained. V, J and clone size are those of that table, while D and trimming were read from the DNA. Counted in this sample were around 2.1 million clones; about 92% of them appeared once. The top ten clones comprise about 1.8% of the sample.

Sequencing used naive CD8+ T cells from PBMCs. In the paper's terms, the cell subset or site label means: CD45RA+CCR7+. This sequence originates from a man between 18 and 29 years old in good health. Some clones in this sample may be carry-over from other donors' samples. The chain links TRBV28 with TRBJ2-1, with 7 junctional bases fitting TRBD2. The CDR3 protein is CASSPTGVRGGVNEQFF. In nucleotide form, the sequence is TGTGCCAGCAGTCCTACGGGGGTCCGGGGAGGGGTCAATGAGCAGTTCTTC.